Presented here are 26 T cell receptor beta chains from one specimen sequenced in a study of T cells in Graves' hyperthyroidism and ophthalmopathy. The investigators amplified TCR beta CDR3 regions from RNA transcripts. First-round RT-PCR targeting the TCR CDR3 was performed with the HTBI primer set. From the multiplex PCR reads, TCRdb called clonotypes with MiXCR, one entry per CDR3 protein. Here the sample spans approximately 510,000 distinct CDR3 sequences, 20% to 25% being singletons. The material sequenced was blood. The receptors originated from a man between 18 and 29 years old with Graves' hyperthyroidism.

This clonotype has only one observation. The chain combines TRBV2 with TRBJ1-6; D uncertain. The CDR3 totals 15 residues. V was trimmed by 9 bases and J by 4 bases, leaving 16 bases between them. CDR1 and CDR2 from the germline V gene are SNHLY and FYNNEI. Here the CDR3 DNA reads TGTGCCAGTACCGGGCCGCCACGTTATAATTCACCCCTCCACTTT. Its translation is CASTGPPRYNSPLHF. Full variable domain (missing parts from reference TRBV2 and TRBJ1-6): EPEVTQTPSHQVTQMGQEVILRCVPISNHLYFYWYRQILGQKVEFLVSFYNNEISEKSEIFDDQFSVERPDGSNFTLKIRSTKLEDSAMYFCASTGPPRYNSPLHFGNGTRLTVT.

Many counts were recorded for this clonotype. V is TRBV10-3 and J is TRBJ2-2; maybe TRBD1 (5 bases). From germline, CDR1 is ENHRY and CDR2 SYGVKD. Trimming stripped 5 bases from V and 4 bases from J, with 14 bases between. The CDR3 is 15 amino acids. CDR3 coding DNA: TGTGCCATCAGTTGGACACCCGCGAGCACCGGGGAGCTGTTTTTT. Residues: CAISWTPASTGELFF.

The table lists this clonotype with many counts. CDR3 sequence reads: CASGGGRETQYF. In DNA form, the CDR3 reads TGTGCCAGCGGGGGGGGGAGAGAGACCCAGTACTTC. The chain uses TRBV12-3 or TRBV12-4 and TRBJ2-5, with 7 bases lining up with TRBD2. Trimming at V came to 8 bases and at J to 4 bases, leaving 4 bases not matched to a gene. The CDR3 runs 12 residues.

This clonotype was seen ten or more times. The J gene is TRBJ1-1, the V gene TRBV12-3 or TRBV12-4, with 7 bases fitting TRBD1. There are 13 residues in the CDR3. The junction had 11 bases not matched to a gene; V was cut back by 5 bases and J by 11 bases. CDR3 protein: CASSPGTAVKAFF. In DNA form, the CDR3 reads TGTGCCAGCAGTCCAGGGACAGCGGTTAAGGCTTTCTTT.

Many counts were recorded for this clonotype. The chain employs TRBV28 and TRBJ2-7, with D perhaps assigned TRBD1 or TRBD2 (5 bases each). The CDR3 totals 17 residues. Germline V gene lookup returns CDR1 MDHEN and CDR2 SYDVKM. V dropped 5 bases and J dropped 6 bases, with 26 bases sitting between them. Here the CDR3 reads CASSHHRRDDHRGEQYF. CDR3 coding DNA: TGTGCCAGCAGTCATCATCGCCGGGACGATCATAGGGGCGAGCAGTACTTC.

This clonotype occurred many times. The V call is TRBV29-1, the J call TRBJ1-2; no definite D call. The V end lost 0 bases, the J end lost 4 bases, and 6 bases lay between the germline ends. Germline CDR1 reads SQVTM; CDR2 reads ANQGSEA. The CDR3 contains 12 residues. CDR3 sequence: CSVEDHGYGYTF. In nucleotides, the CDR3 is TGCAGCGTTGAAGACCACGGCTATGGCTACACCTTC.

This clonotype was observed many times. The V call is TRBV12-3 or TRBV12-4, the J call TRBJ1-2, with 8 nucleotides matching TRBD1. Trimming took 4 bases from V and 4 from J; bases not matched to a gene: 5. The CDR3 is 14 residues long. The DNA of the CDR3 is TGTGCCAGCAGTTCACAGGGGGAGAGCTATGGCTACACCTTC. This gives the protein CASSSQGESYGYTF.

Details on this clonotype: A read error may produce the germline difference seen at one junction end. The chain combines TRBV11-2 with TRBJ1-1; possibly TRBD1 for D (6 bases). CDR1 is SGHAT and CDR2 is FQNNGV in the germline V gene. The CDR3 spans 13 residues. CDR3 in amino acids: CASTSGADTEACF. The CDR3 region has the DNA TGTGCCAGCACCTCGGGGGCGGACACTGAAGCTTGCTTT.

Ten or more counts support this clonotype. The rearrangement uses TRBV28 and TRBJ1-2, with a possible D match to TRBD1 (6 bases). Germline V gives CDR1 MDHEN, CDR2 SYDVKM. This CDR3 region has 14 residues. V was shortened by 6 bases and J by 8 bases, with 19 bases between the two germline ends. Here the CDR3 DNA reads TGTGCCAGCAGGGACCAACCCAGGGGAAAAGGCTACACCTTC. Its translation is CASRDQPRGKGYTF.

This clonotype was found many times. CDR3: CASSPSWGPGANVLTF. The CDR3 DNA is TGTGCCAGCAGCCCGTCATGGGGGCCCGGGGCCAACGTCCTGACTTTC. This sequence joins TRBV7-8 and TRBJ2-6, with a weak D call TRBD1 (6 bases). The CDR3 extends over 16 amino acids. Trimming cost V 5 bases and J 4 bases, with 15 bases left between them. Looked up from germline, CDR1 is SGHVS and CDR2 is FQNEAQ. Full variable domain (outside the CDR3, taken from reference TRBV7-8 and TRBJ2-6): GAGVSQSPRYKVAKRGQDVALRCDPISGHVSLFWYQQALGQGPEFLTYFQNEAQLDKSGLPSDRFFAERPEGSVSTLKIQRTQQEDSAVYLCASSPSWGPGANVLTFGAGSRLTVL.

This clonotype was found a few times. The genes are TRBV5-4 and TRBJ1-1; tentatively, D is TRBD1 (5 bases). V was clipped by 0 bases and J by 4 bases, with 10 bases between them. The V gene's germline CDR1 is SGHNT and CDR2 YYREEE (reference sequence). This CDR3 is 14 amino acids long. CDR3 loop: CASSLGQWGTEAFF. The CDR3, as DNA: TGTGCCAGCAGCTTGGGACAGTGGGGCACTGAAGCTTTCTTT.

At least ten counts were recorded for this clonotype. The chain recombines TRBV6-1 with TRBJ2-4, with 7 nucleotides matching TRBD1. V shed 5 bases, J shed 0 bases, and the junction held 7 bases outside the gene matches. Looked up from germline, CDR1 is MNHNS and CDR2 is SASEGT. There are 16 residues in the CDR3. The CDR3 DNA reads as TGTGCCAGCAGTCAGGGACAGCTATTAGCCAAAAACATTCAGTACTTC. Its translation: CASSQGQLLAKNIQYF.

The chain carries TRBV6-1 and TRBJ2-5; 9 bases agree with TRBD2. CDR1 is MNHNS and CDR2 is SASEGT in the germline V gene. The CDR3 extends over 15 amino acids. V shed 4 bases, J shed 7 bases, and the junction held 10 bases outside the gene matches. CDR3: CASSVASGVGGTQYF. CDR3 bases: TGTGCCAGCAGTGTGGCTAGCGGGGTTGGGGGGACCCAGTACTTC.

This clonotype was found a few times. Germline and junction disagree at one end, which may indicate a read error. The V gene is TRBV19, the J gene TRBJ1-2; unclear D gene. The CDR3 runs to 10 residues. Germline V lookup: CDR1 LNHDA, CDR2 SQIVND (reference sequence). In DNA, the CDR3 is TGTGGCAGTTGGAGTCATGGCTACACCTTC. It specifies CGSWSHGYTF.

This clonotype was counted at least ten times. The chain couples TRBV20-1 to TRBJ2-5; no definite D call. Deletions cut 5 bases from V and 1 base from J, with 11 bases between. This CDR3 has 13 residues. The germline V gene encodes CDR1 DFQATT and CDR2 SNEGSKA (reference sequence). CDR3 region: CSACPDPQETQYF. CDR3 DNA sequence: TGCAGTGCTTGCCCGGATCCCCAAGAGACCCAGTACTTC.

This clonotype was counted at least ten times. The chain combines TRBV4-2 with TRBJ1-2, with D uncertain. The CDR3 extends over 14 amino acids. The V end lost 0 bases, the J end lost 4 bases, and 9 bases lay between the germline ends. Per the germline V gene, CDR1 is LGHNA and CDR2 is YNFKEQ. In DNA form, the CDR3 reads TGTGCCAGCAGCCAAGAGGCGGTACTCTATGGCTACACCTTC. It yields the protein CASSQEAVLYGYTF.

The CDR3, as DNA: TGTGCCAGCACAAAAGAGGCGAGAGGGGCTGAAGCTTTCTTT. Its protein product is CASTKEARGAEAFF. The V gene is TRBV12-3 or TRBV12-4, the J gene TRBJ1-1, with TRBD1 as a possible D gene (5 bases). There are 14 residues in the CDR3. V was clipped by 7 bases and J by 6 bases, with 18 bases between them.

The V call is TRBV11-2, the J call TRBJ2-5, with 8 bases that match TRBD2. J lost 3 bases, V lost 6 bases, and 12 bases had no gene match. The CDR3 spans 16 residues. Germline V gene lookup returns CDR1 SGHAT and CDR2 FQNNGV. The CDR3 spells CASRFPGRGAEETQYF. In DNA form, the CDR3 reads TGTGCCAGCAGGTTCCCTGGGCGGGGGGCGGAAGAGACCCAGTACTTC. The full variable domain, its missing parts supplied by reference TRBV11-2 and TRBJ2-5, is EAGVAQSPRYKIIEKRQSVAFWCNPISGHATLYWYQQILGQGPKLLIQFQNNGVVDDSQLPKDRFSAERLKGVDSTLKIQPAKLEDSAVYLCASRFPGRGAEETQYFGPGTRLLVL.

To note about this clonotype: This may be a read error, as it is one base from a much larger clone. The rearrangement uses TRBV12-3 or TRBV12-4 and TRBJ1-1; D might be TRBD1 (6 bases). Trimming cost V 5 bases and J 1 base, with 14 bases left between them. The CDR3 sequence is 15 residues long. The CDR3 is CASSHSGGPNTEAFF. The CDR3 DNA sequence: TGTGCCAGCAGTCACTCCGGGGGGCCGAACACTGAAGCTTTCTTT.

The chain recombines TRBV11-2 with TRBJ1-5, with no clear D. The CDR3 is 15 amino acids. Germline values: CDR1 SGHAT, CDR2 FQNNGV. With 2 bases removed from V and 0 bases from J, the gap between germline ends came to 8 bases. The CDR3 DNA sequence: TGTGCCAGCAGCTTAATGGCAGATAGCAATCAGCCCCAGCATTTT. Its protein is CASSLMADSNQPQHF. Based on the CDR3 plus reference TRBV11-2 and TRBJ1-5, the full variable domain is EAGVAQSPRYKIIEKRQSVAFWCNPISGHATLYWYQQILGQGPKLLIQFQNNGVVDDSQLPKDRFSAERLKGVDSTLKIQPAKLEDSAVYLCASSLMADSNQPQHFGDGTRLSIL.

The gene calls are TRBV20-1 and TRBJ2-5; D ambiguous. CDR3 size: 13 residues. Germline lookup yields CDR1 DFQATT and CDR2 SNEGSKA (reference sequence). V lost 5 bases to trimming and J lost 5 bases, with 15 bases between them. CDR3 residues: CSAGQTLTETQYF. The CDR3 DNA follows: TGCAGTGCTGGCCAGACCCTGACGGAGACCCAGTACTTC.

This clonotype was seen a few times. The chain joins TRBV7-2 to TRBJ1-3; the D is unclear. This CDR3 has 15 amino acids. The germline V gene encodes CDR1 SGHTA and CDR2 FQGNSA. The V end was cut by 5 bases, the J end by 0 bases, with 11 bases between. In DNA form, the CDR3 reads TGTGCCAGCAGCCCGCCCTGGCCCTCTGGAAACACCATATATTTT. This encodes CASSPPWPSGNTIYF.

This clonotype was found many times. The chain uses TRBV6-1 and TRBJ1-6, with TRBD1 identical over 9 bases. The V segment lost 3 bases and the J segment 10 bases; nucleotides outside the gene matches: 1. This CDR3 is built from 13 residues. Germline-derived CDR1 and CDR2 are MNHNS and SASEGT. CDR3 DNA: TGTGCCAGCAGTGAGACAGGGGGGTCACCCCTCCACTTT. Amino acid sequence: CASSETGGSPLHF.

This clonotype was seen ten or more times. The chain has TRBV6-5 and TRBJ1-2; 7 nucleotides match TRBD1. V dropped 0 bases and J dropped 2; count of bases not matched to a gene: 9. Germline values: CDR1 MNHEY, CDR2 SVGAGI. The CDR3 extends over 17 amino acids. The DNA for the CDR3 is TGTGCCAGCAGTTACTCGACTCCGACAGGGAGGAACTATGGCTACACCTTC. This gives the protein CASSYSTPTGRNYGYTF.

This clonotype was recorded at least ten times. This chain connects TRBV2 to TRBJ2-5; D possibly uses TRBD1 or TRBD2 (6 bases each). This CDR3 spans 15 amino acids. V lost 11 bases and J lost 1, with 20 bases in between. The V gene's germline CDR1 is SNHLY and CDR2 FYNNEI. CDR3 in DNA: TGTGCCGGAGGGGCACAGGGAGGTCCCCAAGAGACCCAGTACTTC. This codes for CAGGAQGGPQETQYF.

This clonotype has a count of ten or more. The rearrangement links TRBV20-1 to TRBJ1-2, with 8 nucleotides matching TRBD1. Germline V gene lookup returns CDR1 DFQATT and CDR2 SNEGSKA (reference sequence). The V and J ends lost 1 base and 5 bases, in that order; junction bases with no gene match: 9. The CDR3 covers 15 residues. CDR3 in DNA: TGCAGTGCTAGAGTTCAATCCGGGACAGGTTATGGCTACACCTTC. Translating gives CSARVQSGTGYGYTF.